This T cell receptor beta chain came from a study of blood T cell repertoires in COVID-19. Study overall: Both acute and convalescent COVID-19 samples were obtained from the United States, Italy and Spain. T cells, B-cell-depleted T cells, or PBMCs provided the cDNA or gDNA that served as material.

Original data processing: Reference gene primers were amplified, and this amplification served to estimate nucleated cell counts. Sequenced by immunoSEQ multiplex PCR; TCRdb stores in-frame clones only, minus some. The V and J calls and clone size were taken over from that table, and D and trimming were inferred from the DNA. The profile covers 150,000 to 200,000 clones, with 78% appearing a single time and around 14% taken by the ten largest. The CDR3 sequence is 12 residues long. Trimming removed 4 bases at V and 5 bases at J, with 11 bases between. Germline assignment: CDR1 SQVTM and CDR2 ANQGSEA.

The gene calls are TRBV29-1 and TRBJ1-1; no clear D. The receptor was isolated from a woman aged 80 or older with acute or convalescent COVID-19. Input material: peripheral blood. CDR3: CSVAHPRTEAFF. Here the CDR3 DNA reads TGCAGCGTTGCACACCCTAGGACTGAAGCTTTCTTT.